The rows below give T cell receptor beta chains drawn from one sample of a study of CD8+CD57+ T cells in acquired aplastic anemia. From the reads, TCRdb called clonotypes with MiXCR, one entry per CDR3 protein. The sample consists of 150,000 to 200,000 distinct CDR3 sequences, less than 60% of them appearing once. Sequenced sample: sorted CD4+, CD8+, or CD8+CD57+ T cells (not recorded which) from PBMCs. The receptors were gathered from a human donor with aplastic anemia. The CDR3 runs from the conserved cysteine through the conserved F or W. A D gene is named only where the DNA matches it firmly. Size values are once, few and many counts, or a class for expanded clones, and some rows have none.

>-|TRBV10-3|-|TRBJ2-5|18
TGTGCCACCAGTGATGTTAAGGGCAATGGACGGTCACAAGAGACCCAGTACTTC
CATSDVKGNGRSQETQYF
>-|TRBV3-1|few|TRBJ1-4|15
TGTGCCAGCAGCCAAGGTCCGGGAGCAAATGAAAAACTGTTTTTT
CASSQGPGANEKLFF
>TRBD1|TRBV10-3|-|TRBJ1-5|15
TGTGCCATCAGTGATGGACAGGGTCGGAATCAGCCCCAGCATTTT
CAISDGQGRNQPQHF
>TRBD2|TRBV20-1|-|TRBJ2-7|14
TGCAGTGCTAGAGCTAGCGGGGGAAAGTTCGAGCAGTACTTC
CSARASGGKFEQYF
>-|TRBV5-4|many|TRBJ2-3|15
TGTGCCAGCAGCTTTCGGGACCTGGGGACAGATACGCAGTATTTT
CASSFRDLGTDTQYF
>TRBD2|TRBV20-1|-|TRBJ2-5|14
TGCAGTGCTAACGACGGGAGGGTTCAAGAGACCCAGTACTTC
CSANDGRVQETQYF
>TRBD1|TRBV27|-|TRBJ1-2|15
TGTGCCAGCAGTTGGGGACAGGATGGGGCCTATGGCTACACCTTC
CASSWGQDGAYGYTF
>-|TRBV19|-|TRBJ2-2|14
TGTGCCAGTAGTATAGTCGGGATTACCGGGGAGCTGTTTTTT
CASSIVGITGELFF
>-|TRBV7-6|-|TRBJ1-2|18
TGTGCCAGCAGCTTAAGGTCCCTGTGGGGGGCACCTAACTATGGCTACACCTTC
CASSLRSLWGAPNYGYTF
>TRBD1|TRBV20-1|-|TRBJ2-3|13
TGCAGTGTTCGGACAGGGGCTTTGGATACGCAGTATTTT
CSVRTGALDTQYF
>-|TRBV7-9|few|TRBJ1-1|11
TGTGCCAGCAGCTTCGGCACTGAAGCTTTCTTT
CASSFGTEAFF
>TRBD1|TRBV7-9|-|TRBJ2-7|14
TGTGCCAGCAGCCAGGGACAGGGTTTTTACGAGCAGTACTTC
CASSQGQGFYEQYF
>TRBD1|TRBV9|many|TRBJ1-2|14
TGTGCCAGCAGCCAACCCAACAGGGGAGGTGGCTACACCTTC
CASSQPNRGGGYTF
>-|TRBV7-8|many|TRBJ1-1|14
TGTGCCAGCAGCTTAGCGCCCAGGAACACTGAAGCTTTCTTT
CASSLAPRNTEAFF
>TRBD2|TRBV7-6|-|TRBJ2-3|18
TGTGCCAGCAGCCTCACAACGGCTAGCGGGGGTAGCACAGATACGCAGTATTTT
CASSLTTASGGSTDTQYF
>-|TRBV14|-|TRBJ2-7|13
TGTGCCAGCAGCCAAGATCGATCCTACGAGCAGTACTTC
CASSQDRSYEQYF
>-|TRBV2|-|TRBJ1-1|15
TGTGCCAGCAGTGAAGGCTACGTTGAGAACACTGAAGCTTTCTTT
CASSEGYVENTEAFF
>-|TRBV19|-|TRBJ1-5|13
TGTGCCAGTAGTACACAGGGCAATCAGCCCCAGCATTTT
CASSTQGNQPQHF
>-|TRBV29-1|-|TRBJ1-2|13
TGCAGCGTTGACCTGGGGGCAAGCTATGGCTACACCTTC
CSVDLGASYGYTF